These 13 T cell receptor gamma chains originate from one sample sequenced in a study of gamma-delta T cells after stem cell transplantation. TCRdb re-called the RT-PCR reads via CATT. The sample consists of approximately 310 gamma-chain clones, 40% to 65% of them appearing once. Sequenced sample: gamma-delta T cells. The receptors derive from a human donor. It is not recorded whose cells these are; they may come from a transplant donor.

Note on this clone: Since a far larger clone is one base different, this is likely a read error. The gene calls are TRGV9 and TRGJ1 or TRGJ2. TCRdb offers no J gene call, so here the DNA was matched to germline to obtain one. CDR1 GITISATS and CDR2 ISYDGTV come from the germline V gene (reference sequence). This CDR3 has 11 amino acids. Trimming cost V 2 bases and J 7 bases; bases outside gene matches: 2. Here the CDR3 DNA reads TGTGCCTTGTGGGAGGGATATAAGAAACTCTTT. This codes for CALWEGYKKLF.

This clone was seen only a few times. The chain joins TRGV9 to TRGJP. As TCRdb names no J gene, one was assigned here on the basis of a DNA match to germline. The V segment lost 0 bases and the J segment 7 bases; nucleotides outside the gene matches: 9. The CDR3 runs to 18 residues. CDR1 is GITISATS, CDR2 ISYDGTV, per germline (reference sequence). In DNA, the CDR3 is TGTGCCTTGTGGGAGGTGCAAGGGAGCGAGTTGGGCAAAAAAATCAAGGTATTT. This codes for CALWEVQGSELGKKIKVF.

Worth noting for this clone: Other nucleotide sequences from this sample produce the same CDR3. This chain connects TRGV9 to TRGJP. TCRdb supplies no J gene; here it was assigned by aligning the nucleotide sequence to germline. This CDR3 is 16 amino acids long. Unmatched junction bases numbered 3, after V lost 0 bases and J lost 7 bases. CDR1 is GITISATS, CDR2 ISYDGTV, per germline (reference sequence). CDR3 in DNA: TGTGCCTTGTGGGAGGTGCCCGAGTTGGGCAAAAAAATCAAGGTATTT. It yields the protein CALWEVPELGKKIKVF.

Worth noting for this clone: Other DNA sequences from this sample encode an identical CDR3 as well. V is TRGV9 and J is TRGJP. The J segment lost 5 bases and the V segment lost 2 bases, leaving 3 bases of the junction unmatched. Germline lookup yields CDR1 GITISATS and CDR2 ISYDGTV (reference sequence). There are 16 residues in the CDR3. The CDR3, as DNA: TGTGCCTTGTGGGAGGCTAAAGAGTTGGGCAAAAAAATCAAGGTATTT. Residues: CALWEAKELGKKIKVF.

The chain couples TRGV9 to TRGJ1 or TRGJ2. Here the J gene came from matching the DNA to germline, since TCRdb omits it. There are 14 residues in the CDR3. J was trimmed by 0 bases and V by 4 bases; bases with no gene match: 6. In germline, CDR1 is GITISATS, CDR2 ISYDGTV (reference sequence). CDR3 nucleotide sequence: TGTGCCTTGTGGGATGCAGCGAATTATTATAAGAAACTCTTT. It codes for CALWDAANYYKKLF.

This clone was seen a handful of times. One end of the junction fails to match germline, which may point to a read error. The V and J genes are TRGV9 and TRGJP. Since TCRdb gives no J gene, matching the DNA to germline was used here to assign it. This CDR3 comprises 17 residues. Germline V CDR1 and CDR2: GITISATS, ISYDGTV (reference sequence). This CDR3 reads CALWEVLKELGKKNKVF. CDR3 nucleotide sequence: TGTGCCTTGTGGGAGGTACTCAAAGAGTTGGGCAAAAAAAACAAGGTATTT.

This clone has only one observation. This sample also contains other DNA sequences that code for the same CDR3. CDR3 in DNA: TGTGCCTTGTGGGAGGTGCGAGGGTTGGGCAAAAAAATCAAGGTATTT. As protein: CALWEVRGLGKKIKVF. V and J are TRGV9 and TRGJP. TCRdb lists no J gene, so it was determined here by aligning the DNA to germline. The V gene's germline CDR1 is GITISATS and CDR2 ISYDGTV (reference sequence). This CDR3 spans 16 amino acids. The junction had 5 bases not matched to a gene; V was cut back by 0 bases and J by 9 bases.

This clone turned up a few times. The gene calls are TRGV9 and TRGJP. The CDR3 has 16 amino acids. V lost 1 base and J lost 7; bases outside the gene matches: 4. Germline V gives CDR1 GITISATS, CDR2 ISYDGTV (reference sequence). The CDR3 DNA is TGTGCCTTGTGGGAGGTTACTGAGTTGGGCAAAAAAATCAAGGTATTT. Translated, it gives CALWEVTELGKKIKVF.

This clone showed up just once. This may come from a read error, since a much larger clone is one base off. V is TRGV9 and J is TRGJP. In the absence of a J gene in TCRdb, the DNA was matched to germline to assign it here. Germline V gene data show CDR1 as GITISATS and CDR2 as ISYDGTV (reference sequence). This CDR3 is built from 17 residues. CDR3 loop: CALWEVLEELGKKTKVF. CDR3 DNA: TGTGCCTTGTGGGAGGTGCTAGAAGAGTTGGGCAAAAAAACCAAGGTATTT.

This clone was recorded only once. The rearrangement joins TRGV9 to TRGJ1 or TRGJ2. TCRdb is silent on the J gene; assignment here came from matching the DNA to germline. The junction had 3 bases not matched to a gene; V was cut back by 3 bases and J by 7 bases. CDR1 and CDR2 (germline): GITISATS, ISYDGTV (reference sequence). CDR3 length equals 11 residues. CDR3 loop: CALWEIYKKLF. The CDR3 DNA reads as TGTGCCTTGTGGGAGATCTATAAGAAACTCTTT.

Turning to this clone: A far larger clone differs by one base, so this is likely a read error. This chain uses TRGV9 with TRGJP. The J gene was not available in TCRdb and was assigned here by matching the DNA to germline segments. Germline V gene lookup returns CDR1 GITISATS and CDR2 ISYDGTV (reference sequence). CDR3 length equals 17 residues. In DNA, the CDR3 is TGTGCCTTGTGGGAGGTGCACCTTGAGTTGGGCAAAAAAGTCAAGGTATTT. It yields the protein CALWEVHLELGKKVKVF.

This clone is large. Here the CDR3 reads CALWELGGLGKKIKVF. Here the CDR3 DNA reads TGTGCCTTGTGGGAGCTCGGGGGGTTGGGCAAAAAAATCAAGGTATTT. The rearrangement links TRGV9 to TRGJP. The CDR3 extends over 16 amino acids. V was pared by 3 bases and J by 9 bases, with 8 bases of the junction left unmatched. Germline-derived CDR1 and CDR2 are GITISATS and ISYDGTV (reference sequence).

The chain carries TRGV9 and TRGJP. The J gene is not listed in TCRdb, so it was assigned here from a DNA match to germline. This CDR3 spans 15 amino acids. Trimming removed 3 bases from V and 8 bases from J; junction bases left unmatched: 4. Germline loops: CDR1 GITISATS, CDR2 ISYDGTV (reference sequence). DNA of the CDR3: TGTGCCTTGTGGGAGCCTAAGTTGGGCAAAAAAATCAAGGTATTT. Translating gives CALWEPKLGKKIKVF.